Below, 11 T cell receptor beta chains from the same sample are listed, as sequenced in a study of CD8+CD57+ T cells in acquired aplastic anemia. CDR3 and TCR beta VDJ profiling relied on genomic DNA as the template. TCRdb fed the reads into MiXCR, producing one record per CDR3 protein. The sample consists of a few hundred thousand distinct CDR3 sequences, around 49% of them appearing once. For sequencing, patients were chosen who had shown expansion of CD8+CD57+ cells by flow cytometry. What was sequenced was sorted CD4+, CD8+, or CD8+CD57+ T cells (not recorded which) from PBMCs. These receptors originate from a human donor with aplastic anemia.

This chain links TRBV10-3 with TRBJ2-7; 9 bases match TRBD1. This CDR3 is 16 amino acids long. V shed 2 bases, J shed 0 bases, and the junction held 5 bases outside the gene matches. Germline loops: CDR1 ENHRY, CDR2 SYGVKD. The CDR3 sequence is CAISELGTGSSYEQYV. CDR3 DNA sequence: TGTGCCATCAGTGAGCTTGGGACAGGGAGCTCCTACGAGCAGTACGTC.

The chain employs TRBV15 and TRBJ2-2; D unresolved. The CDR3 loop spans 12 amino acids. Trimming shortened V by 5 bases and J by 2 bases, and 3 bases separated the two germline ends. Germline CDR1 reads LNHNV; CDR2 reads YYDKDF (reference sequence). CDR3 in DNA: TGTGCCACCAGCCCTAACACCGGGGAGCTGTTTTTT. Translation: CATSPNTGELFF.

There are many counts of this clonotype. This chain connects TRBV2 to TRBJ1-5; D is unclear. The CDR3 is made up of 12 amino acids. Between the trimmed V and J ends, which lost 0 bases and 6 bases, there was a span of 3 bases. Germline assignment: CDR1 SNHLY and CDR2 FYNNEI. The CDR3, as DNA: TGTGCCAGCAGTGAAGCGGGTCAGCCCCAGCATTTT. The encoded protein is CASSEAGQPQHF.

The chain couples TRBV7-9 to TRBJ1-4, with D possibly being TRBD1 (5 bases). CDR3 length equals 13 residues. V gave up 5 bases and J gave up 7 bases, with 11 bases separating them. From germline, CDR1 is SEHNR and CDR2 FQNEAQ (reference sequence). CDR3 loop: CASSPRQIEKLFF. Written as DNA, the CDR3 is TGTGCCAGCAGCCCTCGACAGATTGAAAAACTGTTTTTT.

This clonotype was detected once. The V call is TRBV2, the J call TRBJ1-2; D perhaps matches TRBD1 (6 bases). The CDR3 has 17 residues. Germline V CDR1 and CDR2: SNHLY, FYNNEI. The V and J ends lost 3 bases and 3 bases respectively, with 20 bases between them. CDR3 nucleotide sequence: TGTGCCAGCAGTGATGGAGGGGGGACCCACAGATACTATGGCTACACCTTC. Translated: CASSDGGGTHRYYGYTF.

This clonotype was found once. A much bigger clone sits one base away, suggesting this may be a read error. The V gene is TRBV7-9, the J gene TRBJ1-2; D perhaps matches TRBD1 (5 bases). The CDR3 spans 12 residues. V was cut by 7 bases and J by 7 bases, with 13 bases left in between. Germline V gives CDR1 SEHNR, CDR2 FQNEAQ (reference sequence). CDR3 region: CASTGDRCGYTF. The CDR3 coding sequence is TGTGCCAGCACGGGGGACCGGTGTGGCTACACCTTC.

Remarks on this clonotype: A single base separates this from a much larger clone, so it may be a read error. V and J are TRBV5-1 and TRBJ2-7; TRBD2 matches at 11 bases. The CDR3 covers 16 residues. From germline, CDR1 is SGHRS and CDR2 YFSETQ. The CDR3 region has the DNA TGCGCCGGCAGCTACCGAACTAGCGGGGGCTCCTACGAGCAGTACTTC. Protein product: CAGSYRTSGGSYEQYF.

Points on this clonotype: At one end the junction does not follow the germline gene, possibly because of a read error. V and J are TRBV7-9 and TRBJ2-7; 15 positions agree with TRBD2. Germline CDR1 SEHNR, CDR2 FQNEAQ (reference sequence). The CDR3 loop spans 16 amino acids. The CDR3 DNA reads TGCGCCAGCAGCCGATGGACTAGCGGGGGGGCCTACGAGCAGTACTTC. It codes for CASSRWTSGGAYEQYF.

The V and J genes are TRBV7-9 and TRBJ2-1; D gene unclear. The CDR3 is made up of 11 amino acids. Germline assignment: CDR1 SEHNR and CDR2 FQNEAQ (reference sequence). V was shortened by 3 bases and J by 9 bases, with 6 bases between the two germline ends. CDR3 in DNA: TGTGCCAGCAGCTTGTTGGCTGAGCAGTTCTTC. As protein: CASSLLAEQFF.

V is TRBV20-1 and J is TRBJ2-5; 12 bases match TRBD2. Germline V gene sequence: CDR1 DFQATT, CDR2 SNEGSKA (reference sequence). The V gene end was trimmed by 6 bases and the J gene end by 5 bases; junction bases not matched to a gene: 7. The CDR3 length is 14 residues. CDR3 DNA: TGCAGTGCCCGGACTAGCGGGACGGTTGAGACCCAGTACTTC. Amino acid sequence: CSARTSGTVETQYF.

V gene TRBV9 combines with J gene TRBJ2-7; 9 positions match TRBD1. The germline V gene encodes CDR1 SGDLS and CDR2 YYNGEE. The ends lost 4 bases at V and 6 bases at J; junction bases unmatched: 8. CDR3 length: 14 amino acids. This CDR3 reads CASSTWDRDSEQYF. DNA for the CDR3: TGTGCCAGCAGCACCTGGGACAGGGATTCCGAGCAGTACTTC.